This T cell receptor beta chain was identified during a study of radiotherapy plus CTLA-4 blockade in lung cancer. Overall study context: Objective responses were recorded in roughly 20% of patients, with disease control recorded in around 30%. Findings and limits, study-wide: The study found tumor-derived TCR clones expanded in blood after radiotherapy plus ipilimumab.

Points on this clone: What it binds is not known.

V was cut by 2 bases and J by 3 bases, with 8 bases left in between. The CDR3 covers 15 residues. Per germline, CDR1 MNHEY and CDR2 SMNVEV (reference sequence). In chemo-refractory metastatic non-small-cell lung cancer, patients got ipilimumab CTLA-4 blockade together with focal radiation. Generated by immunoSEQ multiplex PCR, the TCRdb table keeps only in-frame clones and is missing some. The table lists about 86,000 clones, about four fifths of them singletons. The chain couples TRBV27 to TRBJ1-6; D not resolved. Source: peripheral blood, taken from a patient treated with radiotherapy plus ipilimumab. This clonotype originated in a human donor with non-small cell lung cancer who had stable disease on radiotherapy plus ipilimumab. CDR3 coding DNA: TGTGCCAGCAGTTTAGGGGTGCGCTATAATTCACCCCTCCACTTT. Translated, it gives CASSLGVRYNSPLHF.